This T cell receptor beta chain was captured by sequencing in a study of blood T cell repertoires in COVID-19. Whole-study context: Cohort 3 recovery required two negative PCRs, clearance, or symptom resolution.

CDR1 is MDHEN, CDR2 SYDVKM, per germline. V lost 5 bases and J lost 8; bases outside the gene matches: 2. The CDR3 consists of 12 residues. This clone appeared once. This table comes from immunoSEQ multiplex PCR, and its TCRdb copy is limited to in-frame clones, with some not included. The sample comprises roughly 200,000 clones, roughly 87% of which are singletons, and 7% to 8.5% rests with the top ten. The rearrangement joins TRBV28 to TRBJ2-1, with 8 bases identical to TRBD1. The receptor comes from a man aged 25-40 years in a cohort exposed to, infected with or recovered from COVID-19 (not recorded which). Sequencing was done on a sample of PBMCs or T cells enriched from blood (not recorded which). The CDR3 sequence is CASSPDRDEQFF. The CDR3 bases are TGTGCCAGCAGTCCGGACAGGGATGAGCAGTTCTTC.